These T cell receptor beta chains were read from a single sample in a study of lymphopenia after photon versus proton radiotherapy. The table came from immunoSEQ multiplex PCR; TCRdb's copy has only in-frame clones and leaves some out. The table shows roughly 17,000 clones, with around 83% occurring only once. The sample was peripheral blood, taken from a patient treated with proton-based radiotherapy. The receptors were gathered from a man aged 65 to 85 with pancreatic cancer. Both conserved end residues are part of each CDR3. D genes are given only for firm matches. Clone size appears in some rows only: once, few, many, or a class for an expanded clone.

len: 15
d_gene: TRBD2
j_gene: TRBJ2-3
v_gene: TRBV10-3
abundance: NA
CDR3aa: CAIGPTSGSTDTQYF
CDR3nt: TGTGCCATTGGCCCCACTAGCGGTAGCACAGATACGCAGTATTTT

len: 16
d_gene: NA
j_gene: TRBJ1-1
v_gene: TRBV19
abundance: NA
CDR3aa: CASSHLGGQGHTEAFF
CDR3nt: TGTGCCAGTAGCCACCTTGGGGGCCAGGGACACACTGAAGCTTTCTTT

len: 17
d_gene: TRBD2
j_gene: TRBJ2-5
v_gene: TRBV7-8
abundance: few
CDR3aa: CASSSGGTSAGIETQYF
CDR3nt: TGTGCCAGCAGCTCCGGAGGGACTAGCGCGGGGATAGAGACCCAGTACTTC

len: 13
d_gene: NA
j_gene: TRBJ2-3
v_gene: TRBV2
abundance: few
CDR3aa: CASLAGAIDTQYF
CDR3nt: TGTGCCAGCTTGGCAGGGGCAATAGATACGCAGTATTTT

len: 16
d_gene: TRBD2
j_gene: TRBJ2-7
v_gene: TRBV14
abundance: NA
CDR3aa: CASSSRGGRVRYEQYF
CDR3nt: TGTGCCAGCAGCTCCCGGGGCGGGAGGGTCCGCTACGAGCAGTACTTC

len: 13
d_gene: NA
j_gene: TRBJ1-5
v_gene: TRBV6-5
abundance: NA
CDR3aa: CASSQKSNQPQHF
CDR3nt: TGTGCCAGCAGCCAAAAAAGCAATCAGCCCCAGCATTTT

len: 14
d_gene: NA
j_gene: TRBJ1-1
v_gene: TRBV6-5
abundance: NA
CDR3aa: CASSYSQVNTEAFF
CDR3nt: TGTGCCAGCAGTTACTCACAGGTGAACACTGAAGCTTTCTTT

len: 14
d_gene: NA
j_gene: TRBJ2-7
v_gene: TRBV30
abundance: NA
CDR3aa: CAWSRSGLIHEQYF
CDR3nt: TGTGCCTGGAGTAGGTCAGGGCTTATCCACGAGCAGTACTTC

len: 14
d_gene: NA
j_gene: TRBJ1-5
v_gene: TRBV7-2
abundance: few
CDR3aa: CASSLAQGHQPQHF
CDR3nt: TGTGCCAGCAGCTTAGCACAGGGACATCAGCCCCAGCATTTT

len: 11
d_gene: NA
j_gene: TRBJ1-2
v_gene: TRBV6-6
abundance: once
CDR3aa: CASSYTNGYTF
CDR3nt: TGTGCCAGCAGTTACACAAATGGCTACACCTTC

len: 16
d_gene: NA
j_gene: TRBJ2-7
v_gene: TRBV7-2
abundance: NA
CDR3aa: CASSRGMAGRFYEQYF
CDR3nt: TGTGCCAGCAGCCGGGGGATGGCAGGGAGGTTCTACGAGCAGTACTTC

len: 13
d_gene: NA
j_gene: TRBJ1-4
v_gene: TRBV19
abundance: NA
CDR3aa: CASSIETRGKLFF
CDR3nt: TGTGCCAGTAGTATCGAAACGAGGGGAAAACTGTTTTTT

len: 12
d_gene: NA
j_gene: TRBJ1-2
v_gene: TRBV29-1
abundance: NA
CDR3aa: CSVKDINYGYTF
CDR3nt: TGCAGCGTTAAGGACATTAACTATGGCTACACCTTC

len: 14
d_gene: NA
j_gene: TRBJ1-1
v_gene: TRBV5-1
abundance: NA
CDR3aa: CASSFLPMNTEAFF
CDR3nt: TGCGCCAGCAGCTTCCTACCCATGAACACTGAAGCTTTCTTT

len: 15
d_gene: TRBD1
j_gene: TRBJ1-1
v_gene: TRBV6-5
abundance: NA
CDR3aa: CASRLTGIMNTEAFF
CDR3nt: TGTGCCAGCAGACTGACAGGGATTATGAACACTGAAGCTTTCTTT

len: 16
d_gene: NA
j_gene: TRBJ1-1
v_gene: TRBV27
abundance: NA
CDR3aa: CASSLRGRLMNTEAFF
CDR3nt: TGTGCCAGCAGTTTACGAGGGAGGCTAATGAACACTGAAGCTTTCTTT

len: 14
d_gene: NA
j_gene: TRBJ1-5
v_gene: TRBV7-9
abundance: NA
CDR3aa: CASSLDSSNQPQHF
CDR3nt: TGTGCCAGCAGCTTGGACAGCAGCAATCAGCCCCAGCATTTT

len: 16
d_gene: TRBD2
j_gene: TRBJ2-1
v_gene: TRBV12-5
abundance: NA
CDR3aa: CASGLIGIAGGFEQFF
CDR3nt: TGTGCTAGTGGTTTGATAGGGATAGCGGGAGGATTTGAGCAGTTCTTC

len: 13
d_gene: NA
j_gene: TRBJ1-2
v_gene: TRBV6-6
abundance: NA
CDR3aa: CASSLREGGGYTF
CDR3nt: TGTGCCAGCAGCCTACGAGAAGGGGGAGGCTACACCTTC

len: 14
d_gene: NA
j_gene: TRBJ1-5
v_gene: TRBV18
abundance: NA
CDR3aa: CASSPSGIYQPQHF
CDR3nt: TGTGCCAGCTCACCTTCAGGGATCTATCAGCCCCAGCATTTT

len: 13
d_gene: TRBD1
j_gene: TRBJ2-1
v_gene: TRBV5-1
abundance: NA
CDR3aa: CASSPQGNGEQFF
CDR3nt: TGCGCCAGCAGCCCACAGGGGAATGGTGAGCAGTTCTTC

len: 14
d_gene: NA
j_gene: TRBJ2-1
v_gene: TRBV2
abundance: once
CDR3aa: CASDLVSSYNEQFF
CDR3nt: TGTGCCAGCGATCTAGTTTCCTCCTACAATGAGCAGTTCTTC

len: 15
d_gene: TRBD1
j_gene: TRBJ2-7
v_gene: TRBV18
abundance: NA
CDR3aa: CASSPQGTNSYEQYF
CDR3nt: TGTGCCAGCTCCCCACAGGGGACCAACTCCTACGAGCAGTACTTC

len: 14
d_gene: NA
j_gene: TRBJ2-2
v_gene: TRBV6-5
abundance: NA
CDR3aa: CASSYSTRGGELFF
CDR3nt: TGTGCCAGCAGTTACTCGACTCGTGGCGGGGAGCTGTTTTTT

len: 14
d_gene: NA
j_gene: TRBJ1-2
v_gene: TRBV7-8
abundance: once
CDR3aa: CASSQRASQVNYTF
CDR3nt: TGTGCCAGCAGCCAACGGGCGTCCCAAGTGAATTACACCTTC

len: 17
d_gene: NA
j_gene: TRBJ1-3
v_gene: TRBV11-2
abundance: NA
CDR3aa: CASSLLSGRRSGNTIYF
CDR3nt: TGTGCCAGCAGCTTACTATCAGGCCGGCGGTCTGGAAACACCATATATTTT

len: 15
d_gene: TRBD1
j_gene: TRBJ2-1
v_gene: TRBV27
abundance: NA
CDR3aa: CASSRGDRGRNEQFF
CDR3nt: TGTGCCAGCAGTCGAGGAGACAGGGGGAGGAATGAGCAGTTCTTC

len: 16
d_gene: NA
j_gene: TRBJ1-1
v_gene: TRBV4-1
abundance: NA
CDR3aa: CASSHPRLPGDTEAFF
CDR3nt: TGCGCCAGCAGCCACCCCCGACTCCCAGGGGACACTGAAGCTTTCTTT

len: 15
d_gene: NA
j_gene: TRBJ2-5
v_gene: TRBV5-3
abundance: NA
CDR3aa: CARETLASGQETQYF
CDR3nt: TGTGCCAGAGAAACGTTGGCCAGCGGCCAAGAGACCCAGTACTTC

len: 13
d_gene: NA
j_gene: TRBJ2-7
v_gene: TRBV5-1
abundance: NA
CDR3aa: CASSLPSSYEQYF
CDR3nt: TGCGCCAGCAGCTTGCCCAGCTCCTACGAGCAGTACTTC

len: 13
d_gene: NA
j_gene: TRBJ1-1
v_gene: TRBV27
abundance: once
CDR3aa: CASSLQVNTEAFF
CDR3nt: TGTGCCAGCAGTTTACAAGTGAACACTGAAGCTTTCTTT

len: 13
d_gene: NA
j_gene: TRBJ1-1
v_gene: TRBV7-7
abundance: NA
CDR3aa: CASSPSENTEAFF
CDR3nt: TGTGCCAGCAGCCCCAGTGAAAACACTGAAGCTTTCTTT

len: 15
d_gene: TRBD2
j_gene: TRBJ2-2
v_gene: TRBV6-1
abundance: NA
CDR3aa: CASSEGTRASGELFF
CDR3nt: TGTGCCAGCAGTGAGGGGACTAGGGCGTCCGGGGAGCTGTTTTTT

len: 19
d_gene: NA
j_gene: TRBJ1-1
v_gene: TRBV27
abundance: NA
CDR3aa: CASSLRAWDDPKSNTEAFF
CDR3nt: TGTGCCAGCAGTTTACGAGCCTGGGACGATCCAAAATCGAACACTGAAGCTTTCTTT

len: 17
d_gene: NA
j_gene: TRBJ2-6
v_gene: TRBV7-9
abundance: NA
CDR3aa: CASSPPGLNSGANVLTF
CDR3nt: TGTGCCAGCAGCCCGCCGGGACTGAACTCTGGGGCCAACGTCCTGACTTTC

len: 15
d_gene: NA
j_gene: TRBJ1-1
v_gene: TRBV2
abundance: NA
CDR3aa: CASSQTGSLNTEAFF
CDR3nt: TGTGCCAGCAGCCAAACAGGCAGCCTGAACACTGAAGCTTTCTTT

len: 15
d_gene: TRBD2
j_gene: TRBJ2-1
v_gene: TRBV18
abundance: few
CDR3aa: CASSPPDMTSGKQFF
CDR3nt: TGTGCCAGCTCACCACCGGATATGACTAGCGGGAAACAGTTCTTC

len: 14
d_gene: TRBD1
j_gene: TRBJ1-2
v_gene: TRBV19
abundance: NA
CDR3aa: CASSLDRGPDGYTF
CDR3nt: TGTGCCAGTAGCCTAGACAGGGGGCCTGATGGCTACACCTTC

len: 13
d_gene: NA
j_gene: TRBJ2-5
v_gene: TRBV15
abundance: NA
CDR3aa: CATSRDVQETQYF
CDR3nt: TGTGCCACCAGCAGAGACGTCCAAGAGACCCAGTACTTC

len: 13
d_gene: NA
j_gene: TRBJ2-1
v_gene: TRBV5-1
abundance: NA
CDR3aa: CASSLVSGNEQFF
CDR3nt: TGCGCCAGCAGCTTGGTATCCGGGAATGAGCAGTTCTTC

len: 15
d_gene: NA
j_gene: TRBJ1-5
v_gene: TRBV2
abundance: NA
CDR3aa: CASEVDRQRNQPQHF
CDR3nt: TGTGCCAGTGAGGTGGACCGCCAGCGTAATCAGCCCCAGCATTTT

len: 14
d_gene: TRBD1
j_gene: TRBJ2-7
v_gene: TRBV6-1
abundance: few
CDR3aa: CASRTGGASYEQYF
CDR3nt: TGTGCCAGCAGGACAGGGGGCGCGTCCTACGAGCAGTACTTC

len: 16
d_gene: TRBD1
j_gene: TRBJ1-4
v_gene: TRBV6-6
abundance: large
CDR3aa: CASSYSMGQGPEKLFF
CDR3nt: TGTGCCAGCAGTTACTCGATGGGACAGGGGCCTGAAAAACTGTTTTTT

len: 15
d_gene: NA
j_gene: TRBJ2-3
v_gene: TRBV7-3
abundance: NA
CDR3aa: CASSLEGTSTDTQYF
CDR3nt: TGTGCCAGCAGCTTAGAGGGGACTAGCACAGATACGCAGTATTTT

len: 17
d_gene: TRBD2
j_gene: TRBJ2-7
v_gene: TRBV19
abundance: NA
CDR3aa: CASSMSSGGAGAYEQYF
CDR3nt: TGTGCCAGTAGTATGTCCAGCGGGGGGGCCGGGGCCTACGAGCAGTACTTC